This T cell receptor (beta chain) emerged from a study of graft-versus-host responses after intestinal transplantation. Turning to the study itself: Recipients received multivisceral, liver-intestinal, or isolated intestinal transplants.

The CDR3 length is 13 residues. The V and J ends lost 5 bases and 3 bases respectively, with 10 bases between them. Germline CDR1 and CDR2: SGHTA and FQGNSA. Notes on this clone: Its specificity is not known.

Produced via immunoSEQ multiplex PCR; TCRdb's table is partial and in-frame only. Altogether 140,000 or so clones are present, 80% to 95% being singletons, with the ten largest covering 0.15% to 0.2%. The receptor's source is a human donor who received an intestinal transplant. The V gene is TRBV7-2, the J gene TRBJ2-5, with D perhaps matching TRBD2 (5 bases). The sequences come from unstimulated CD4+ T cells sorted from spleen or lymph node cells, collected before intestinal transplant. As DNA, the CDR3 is TGTGCCAGCAGCGCGGGCCGGGAAGAGACCCAGTACTTC. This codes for CASSAGREETQYF.